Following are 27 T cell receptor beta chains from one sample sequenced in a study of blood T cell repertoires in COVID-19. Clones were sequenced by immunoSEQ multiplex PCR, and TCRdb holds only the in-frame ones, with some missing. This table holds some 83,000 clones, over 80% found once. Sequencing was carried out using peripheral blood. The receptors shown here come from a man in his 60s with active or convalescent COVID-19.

CDR3 region: CASSQGQGTPAFF. CDR3 nucleotides: TGTGCCAGCAGCCAGGGACAGGGAACTCCAGCTTTCTTT. V gene TRBV3-1 (or the pseudogene TRBV3-2) combines with J gene TRBJ1-1; TRBD1 matches 9 bases. The CDR3 consists of 13 residues. The germline gives CDR1 LGHDT, CDR2 YNNKEL (reference sequence). Trimming at V came to 3 bases and at J to 10 bases, leaving 6 bases not matched to a gene.

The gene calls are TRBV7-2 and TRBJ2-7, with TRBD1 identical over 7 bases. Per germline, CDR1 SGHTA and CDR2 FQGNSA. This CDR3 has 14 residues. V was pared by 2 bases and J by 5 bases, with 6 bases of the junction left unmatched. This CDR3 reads CASSLSGRGNEQYF. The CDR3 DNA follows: TGTGCCAGCAGCTTAAGTGGCAGGGGGAACGAGCAGTACTTC.

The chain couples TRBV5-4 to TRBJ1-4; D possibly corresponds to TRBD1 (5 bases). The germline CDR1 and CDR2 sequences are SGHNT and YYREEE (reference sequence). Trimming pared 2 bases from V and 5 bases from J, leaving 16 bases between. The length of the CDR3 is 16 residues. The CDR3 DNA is TGTGCCAGCAGCTTAGGACACCCCTATTGGAATGAAAAACTGTTTTTT. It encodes CASSLGHPYWNEKLFF.

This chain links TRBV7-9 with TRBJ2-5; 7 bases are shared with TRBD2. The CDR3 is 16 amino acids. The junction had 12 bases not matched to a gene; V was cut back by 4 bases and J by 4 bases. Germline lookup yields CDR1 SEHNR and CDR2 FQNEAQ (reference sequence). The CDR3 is CASSSRTSGGGETQYF. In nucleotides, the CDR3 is TGTGCCAGCAGCTCTAGGACTAGTGGTGGGGGAGAGACCCAGTACTTC.

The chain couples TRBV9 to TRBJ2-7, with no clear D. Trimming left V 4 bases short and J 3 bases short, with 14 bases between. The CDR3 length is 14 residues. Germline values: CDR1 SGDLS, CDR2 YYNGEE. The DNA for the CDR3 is TGTGCCAGCAGCCCGCGGCCCATGGGCTACGAGCAGTACTTC. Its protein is CASSPRPMGYEQYF.

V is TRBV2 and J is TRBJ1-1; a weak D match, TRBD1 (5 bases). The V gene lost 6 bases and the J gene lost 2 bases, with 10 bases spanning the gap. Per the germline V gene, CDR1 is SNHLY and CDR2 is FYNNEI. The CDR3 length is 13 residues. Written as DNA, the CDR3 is TGTGCCAGCAGAGCACAGGTAAACACTGAAGCTTTCTTT. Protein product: CASRAQVNTEAFF.

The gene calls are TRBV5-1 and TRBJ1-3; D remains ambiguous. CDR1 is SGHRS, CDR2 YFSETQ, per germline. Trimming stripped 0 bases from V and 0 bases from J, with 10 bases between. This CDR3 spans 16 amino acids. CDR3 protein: CASSLAATSSGNTIYF. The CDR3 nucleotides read TGCGCCAGCAGCTTGGCCGCCACCAGCTCTGGAAACACCATATATTTT.

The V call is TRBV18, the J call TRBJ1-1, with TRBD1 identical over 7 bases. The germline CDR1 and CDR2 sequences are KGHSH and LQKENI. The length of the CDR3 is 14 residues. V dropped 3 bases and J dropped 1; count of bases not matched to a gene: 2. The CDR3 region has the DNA TGTGCCAGCTCACCGGGACAGAAGAACACTGAAGCTTTCTTT. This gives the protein CASSPGQKNTEAFF.

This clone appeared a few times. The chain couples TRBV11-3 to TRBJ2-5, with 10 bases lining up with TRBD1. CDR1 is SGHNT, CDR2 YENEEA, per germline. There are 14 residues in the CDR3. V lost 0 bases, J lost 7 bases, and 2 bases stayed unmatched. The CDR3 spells CASSLDGQGGTQYF. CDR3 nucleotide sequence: TGTGCCAGCAGCTTAGATGGACAGGGGGGGACCCAGTACTTC.

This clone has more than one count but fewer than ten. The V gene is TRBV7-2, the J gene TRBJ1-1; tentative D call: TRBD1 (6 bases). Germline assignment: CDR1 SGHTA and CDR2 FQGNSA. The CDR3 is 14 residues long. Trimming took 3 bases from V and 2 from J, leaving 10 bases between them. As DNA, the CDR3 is TGTGCCAGCAGCTTCCAGGACAGAAACACTGAAGCTTTCTTT. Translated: CASSFQDRNTEAFF.

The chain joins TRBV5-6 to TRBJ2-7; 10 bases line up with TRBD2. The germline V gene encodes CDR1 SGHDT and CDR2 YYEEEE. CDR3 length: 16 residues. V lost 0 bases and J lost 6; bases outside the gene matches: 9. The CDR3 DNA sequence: TGTGCCAGCAGCTTGGGCCACAGCGGGGGGGCTGGCGAGCAGTACTTC. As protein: CASSLGHSGGAGEQYF.

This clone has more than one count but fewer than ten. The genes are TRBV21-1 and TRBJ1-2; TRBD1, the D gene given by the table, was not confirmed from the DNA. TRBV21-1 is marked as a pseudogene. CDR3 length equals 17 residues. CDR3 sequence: CASSKDWTGPTNYGYTF. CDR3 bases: TGTGCCAGCAGCAAAGACTGGACAGGCCCTACTAACTATGGCTACACCTTC.

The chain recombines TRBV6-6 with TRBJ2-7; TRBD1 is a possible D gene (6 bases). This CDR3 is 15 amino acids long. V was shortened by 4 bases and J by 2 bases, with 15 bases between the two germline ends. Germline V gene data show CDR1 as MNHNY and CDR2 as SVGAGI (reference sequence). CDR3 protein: CASSSLPRGTYEQYF. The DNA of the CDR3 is TGTGCCAGCAGTTCCCTCCCCAGGGGAACCTACGAGCAGTACTTC.

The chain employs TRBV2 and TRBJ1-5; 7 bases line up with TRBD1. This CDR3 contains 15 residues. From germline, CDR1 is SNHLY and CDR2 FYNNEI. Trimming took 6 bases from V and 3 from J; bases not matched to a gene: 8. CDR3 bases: TGTGCCAGCAGAGCTAGGGACAGCCTCAATCAGCCCCAGCATTTT. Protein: CASRARDSLNQPQHF.

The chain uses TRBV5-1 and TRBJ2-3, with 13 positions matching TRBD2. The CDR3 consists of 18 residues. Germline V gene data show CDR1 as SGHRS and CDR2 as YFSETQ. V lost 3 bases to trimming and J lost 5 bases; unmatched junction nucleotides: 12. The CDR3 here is CASSSLAGGRVGLDTQYF. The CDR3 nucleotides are TGCGCCAGCAGCTCACTAGCGGGGGGGCGCGTCGGGTTAGATACGCAGTATTTT.

The CDR3 spells CATSFRGGQPQHF. In DNA, the CDR3 is TGTGCCACCAGCTTCAGGGGTGGACAGCCCCAGCATTTT. V gene TRBV15 combines with J gene TRBJ1-5, with a possible D match to TRBD1 (6 bases). CDR1 and CDR2 (germline): LNHNV, YYDKDF (reference sequence). The length of the CDR3 is 13 residues. V was trimmed by 5 bases and J by 7 bases, leaving 12 bases between them.

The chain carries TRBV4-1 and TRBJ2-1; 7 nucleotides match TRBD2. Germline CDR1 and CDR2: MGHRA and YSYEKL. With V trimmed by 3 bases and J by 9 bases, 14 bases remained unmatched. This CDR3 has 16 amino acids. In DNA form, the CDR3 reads TGCGCCAGCAGCCAGGAAGCGGGAATTACCCCCGGTGAGCAGTTCTTC. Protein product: CASSQEAGITPGEQFF.

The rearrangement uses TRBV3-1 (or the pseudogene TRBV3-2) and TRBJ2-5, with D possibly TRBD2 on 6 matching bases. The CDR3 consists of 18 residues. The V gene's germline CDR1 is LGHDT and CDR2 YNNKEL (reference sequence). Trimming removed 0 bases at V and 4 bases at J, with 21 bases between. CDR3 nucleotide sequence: TGTGCCAGCAGCCAAGATGTGGGGCGGGGATGGTCGGCAGAGACCCAGTACTTC. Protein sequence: CASSQDVGRGWSAETQYF.

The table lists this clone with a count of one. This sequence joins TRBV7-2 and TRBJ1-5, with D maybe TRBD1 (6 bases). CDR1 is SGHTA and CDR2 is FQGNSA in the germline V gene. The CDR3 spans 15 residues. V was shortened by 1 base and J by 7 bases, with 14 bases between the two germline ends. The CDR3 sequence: CASSLVRGGEQPQHF. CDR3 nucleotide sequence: TGTGCCAGCAGCTTAGTTAGGGGGGGAGAGCAGCCCCAGCATTTT.

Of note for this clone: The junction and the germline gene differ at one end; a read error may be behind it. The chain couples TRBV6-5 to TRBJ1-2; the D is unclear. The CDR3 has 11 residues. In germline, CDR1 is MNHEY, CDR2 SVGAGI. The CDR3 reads CASSYPGRQVF. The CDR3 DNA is TGTGCCAGCAGTTACCCTGGGAGGCAGGTCTTC.

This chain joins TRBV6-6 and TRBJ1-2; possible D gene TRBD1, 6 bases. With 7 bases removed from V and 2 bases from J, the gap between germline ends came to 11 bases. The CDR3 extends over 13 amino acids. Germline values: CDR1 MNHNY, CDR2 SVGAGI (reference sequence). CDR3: CASTGVQNYGYTF. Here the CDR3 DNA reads TGTGCCAGCACAGGGGTCCAGAACTATGGCTACACCTTC.

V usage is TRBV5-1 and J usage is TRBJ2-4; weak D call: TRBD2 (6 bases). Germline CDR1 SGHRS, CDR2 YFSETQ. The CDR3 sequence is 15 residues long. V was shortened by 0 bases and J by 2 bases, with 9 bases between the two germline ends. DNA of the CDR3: TGCGCCAGCAGCTTGGTGGAGGGGTCCAAAAACATTCAGTACTTC. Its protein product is CASSLVEGSKNIQYF.

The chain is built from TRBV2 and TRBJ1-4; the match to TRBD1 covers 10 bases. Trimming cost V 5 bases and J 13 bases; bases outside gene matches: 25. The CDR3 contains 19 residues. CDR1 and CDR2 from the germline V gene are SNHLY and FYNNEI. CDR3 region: CASSPVYGGQGPLKTGLFF. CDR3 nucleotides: TGTGCCAGCAGTCCTGTTTATGGGGGACAGGGGCCCCTCAAGACGGGACTGTTTTTT.

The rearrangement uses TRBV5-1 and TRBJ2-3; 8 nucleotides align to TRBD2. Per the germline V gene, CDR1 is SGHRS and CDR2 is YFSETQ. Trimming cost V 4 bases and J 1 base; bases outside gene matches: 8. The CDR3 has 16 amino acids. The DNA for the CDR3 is TGCGCCAGCAGCCAACTGGGGCGGGGGGGCACAGATACGCAGTATTTT. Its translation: CASSQLGRGGTDTQYF.

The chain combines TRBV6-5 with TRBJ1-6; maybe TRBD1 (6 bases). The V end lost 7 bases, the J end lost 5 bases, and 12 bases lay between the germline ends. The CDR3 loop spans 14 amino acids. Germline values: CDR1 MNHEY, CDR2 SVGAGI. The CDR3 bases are TGTGCCAGCACTCCCGGACAGAATAATTCACCCCTCCACTTT. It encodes CASTPGQNNSPLHF.

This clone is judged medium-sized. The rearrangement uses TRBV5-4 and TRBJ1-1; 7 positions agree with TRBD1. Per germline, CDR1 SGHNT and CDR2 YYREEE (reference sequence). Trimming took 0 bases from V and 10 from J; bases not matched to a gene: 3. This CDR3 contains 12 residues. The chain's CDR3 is CASSLVEGAAFF. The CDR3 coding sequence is TGTGCCAGCAGCTTGGTTGAGGGGGCAGCTTTCTTT.

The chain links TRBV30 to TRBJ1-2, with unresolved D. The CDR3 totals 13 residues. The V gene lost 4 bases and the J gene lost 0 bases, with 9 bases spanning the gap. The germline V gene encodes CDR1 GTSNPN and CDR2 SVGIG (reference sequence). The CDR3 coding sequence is TGTGCCTGGAATCGACTAGCTAACTATGGCTACACCTTC. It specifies CAWNRLANYGYTF.